The 12 T cell receptor beta chains listed next were all sequenced from one sample in a study of vaccination and CD4 T cells after COVID-19. Antigen specificity for these receptors is unknown. Oncomine TCR Beta short-read sequencing was applied to DNA from cultured CD4+ T cells. Each CDR3 protein is one row after TCRdb ran MiXCR on the PCR reads. The table has about 13,000 distinct CDR3 sequences, roughly 60% seen once. The treatment denotes: roughly ten-day PBMC culture with coronavirus spike peptide pools or control peptides (ViraFEST assay). Specimen: CD4+ T cells from blood, cultured in vitro. The source of these receptors is a human donor who had recovered from COVID-19.

The chain employs TRBV7-9 and TRBJ1-1; no clear D gene. The CDR3 spans 15 residues. V lost 0 bases and J 0 bases, leaving 8 bases between the germline ends. CDR1 and CDR2 (germline): SEHNR, FQNEAQ (reference sequence). The CDR3 region has the DNA TGTGCCAGCAGCTTAGCTGGACTTTTGAACACTGAAGCTTTCTTT. The encoded protein is CASSLAGLLNTEAFF.

This clonotype was seen more than once but under ten times. This rearrangement joins TRBV20-1 to TRBJ1-2, with 7 bases that match TRBD1. The J segment lost 4 bases and the V segment lost 0 bases, leaving 5 bases of the junction unmatched. Germline values: CDR1 DFQATT, CDR2 SNEGSKA (reference sequence). CDR3 length equals 14 residues. This CDR3 reads CSARDLGQLYGYTF. The DNA for the CDR3 is TGCAGTGCTAGAGACTTGGGACAGCTCTATGGCTACACCTTC.

This clonotype has just a few counts. V is TRBV29-1 and J is TRBJ2-3; 12 positions match TRBD1. The CDR3 covers 14 residues. CDR1 is SQVTM and CDR2 is ANQGSEA in the germline V gene. The V and J ends lost 8 bases and 5 bases, in that order; junction bases with no gene match: 8. The CDR3 bases are TGCAGCTCACCGGGACAGGGGGCAAGAGATACGCAGTATTTT. Translation: CSSPGQGARDTQYF.

The genes are TRBV28 and TRBJ1-5; D gene unclear. Germline values: CDR1 MDHEN, CDR2 SYDVKM. The CDR3 is made up of 12 amino acids. V lost 4 bases and J lost 4, with 5 bases in between. CDR3 sequence reads: CASSSANQPQHF. DNA of the CDR3: TGTGCCAGCAGTTCAGCTAATCAGCCCCAGCATTTT.

This chain uses TRBV7-8 with TRBJ2-2; unclear D gene. Per germline, CDR1 SGHVS and CDR2 FQNEAQ. The CDR3 runs 11 residues. The V gene lost 3 bases and the J gene lost 8 bases, with 4 bases spanning the gap. The CDR3, as DNA: TGTGCCAGCAGCTTCTGGGGGGAGCTGTTTTTT. It specifies CASSFWGELFF.

The chain's CDR3 is CASSRGTAFTYEQYF. The DNA for the CDR3 is TGTGCCAGCAGTCGCGGGACAGCCTTCACCTACGAGCAGTACTTC. The chain links TRBV6-1 to TRBJ2-7; the D gene is possibly TRBD1 (7 bases). Germline V gives CDR1 MNHNS, CDR2 SASEGT. V shed 5 bases and J shed 2 bases, with 16 bases lying between them. This CDR3 is built from 15 residues.

V gene TRBV7-9 combines with J gene TRBJ2-2; maybe TRBD2 (6 bases). Trimming took off 0 bases at V and 5 bases at J, with 10 bases between the two ends. Per the germline V gene, CDR1 is SEHNR and CDR2 is FQNEAQ (reference sequence). The CDR3 sequence is 15 residues long. The CDR3 nucleotides read TGTGCCAGCAGCTTAGCCTCGGCGGGGACCGGGGAGCTGTTTTTT. Translated, it gives CASSLASAGTGELFF.

The chain recombines TRBV27 with TRBJ2-5; TRBD2 matches at 7 bases. CDR1 is MNHEY and CDR2 is SMNVEV in the germline V gene (reference sequence). The CDR3 is 15 amino acids. With 5 bases clipped from V and 9 bases from J, the junction kept 15 bases outside the gene matches. This CDR3 reads CASSPLTSRGGAQYF. For the CDR3, the DNA is TGTGCCAGCAGTCCTTTGACTAGCCGGGGCGGGGCCCAGTACTTC.

The rearrangement uses TRBV12-3 or TRBV12-4 and TRBJ2-3; no clear D gene. The CDR3 runs 13 residues. Trimming took off 4 bases at V and 5 bases at J, with 10 bases between the two ends. CDR3 DNA: TGTGCCAGCAGTTCCTCCCTGGGAGATACGCAGTATTTT. Protein product: CASSSSLGDTQYF.

The V call is TRBV19, the J call TRBJ1-6; perhaps TRBD1 as D (6 bases). This CDR3 is built from 15 residues. Germline-derived CDR1 and CDR2 are LNHDA and SQIVND (reference sequence). The V gene lost 3 bases and the J gene lost 7 bases, with 13 bases spanning the gap. CDR3 DNA sequence: TGTGCCAGTAGTATCCACACAGGGCAAAATTCACCCCTCCACTTT. Amino acid sequence: CASSIHTGQNSPLHF. Looking up the rest from reference TRBV19 and TRBJ1-6 gives the full variable domain: DGGITQSPKYLFRKEGQNVTLSCEQNLNHDAMYWYRQDPGQGLRLIYYSQIVNDFQKGDIAEGYSVSREKKESFPLTVTSAQKNPTAFYLCASSIHTGQNSPLHFGNGTRLTVT.

This clonotype occurred a few times. This chain joins TRBV30 and TRBJ2-5; 13 nucleotides align to TRBD2. After removal of 7 bases from V and 5 bases from J, the junction contained 7 bases not matched to a gene. Germline assignment: CDR1 GTSNPN and CDR2 SVGIG (reference sequence). The CDR3 sequence is 14 residues long. CDR3 residues: CAYGLAGARETQYF. The CDR3 nucleotides read TGTGCCTACGGACTAGCGGGAGCGCGGGAGACCCAGTACTTC.

J is TRBJ2-1 and V is TRBV7-3; TRBD2 agrees at 7 bases. Losses at the gene ends were 5 bases for V and 0 bases for J; bases not matched to a gene: 4. CDR1 SGHTA and CDR2 FQGTGA come from the germline V gene. There are 15 residues in the CDR3. The CDR3 sequence: CASSPSGSSYNEQFF. The DNA for the CDR3 is TGTGCCAGCAGCCCTAGCGGCAGCTCCTACAATGAGCAGTTCTTC.